Described below is a single T cell receptor beta chain sequence and its context. Its specificity is not known. The sample comes from a study of cytomegalovirus exposure and HLA in healthy donors. Broader study findings: What TCR beta sequences reportedly achieved was accurate prediction of HLA-A and HLA-B alleles in most subjects. A later analysis showed that HLA-associated TCR beta chains had undergone more clonal expansion than equally common others. Among the sequence variants, a highly shared cluster was likely an artifact of sequencing. The classifier reportedly diagnosed cytomegalovirus status with high specificity and sensitivity.

13 Jbeta primers and 60 Vbeta primers were used for the PCR. Clones were read by immunoSEQ multiplex PCR, and TCRdb kept only the in-frame ones, dropping some. The sample shows over 150,000 clones, about 80% of them seen only once. The trim removed 4 bases at V and 5 bases at J, leaving 10 bases unmatched. This CDR3 contains 15 residues. The V gene's germline CDR1 is LNHDA and CDR2 SQIVND (reference sequence). V gene TRBV19 combines with J gene TRBJ2-5; 7 bases line up with TRBD1. Sequenced sample: PBMCs. The receptor was derived from a man aged 25 to 40 in good health and CMV-seropositive. The CDR3 DNA follows: TGTGCCAGTAGTACCCCCTTGGGACAGTCGGAGACCCAGTACTTC. Its protein product is CASSTPLGQSETQYF.